The 20 T cell receptor beta chains below come from one sample, sequenced in a study of identical twins. Via MiXCR, TCRdb re-called the 5' RACE reads, giving one row per CDR3 protein. The sample shows a few hundred thousand distinct CDR3 sequences, 8.5% to 10% of them seen only once. The material sequenced was naive T cells sorted from blood. Receptor source: a woman aged 45-65 years in good health.

This clonotype was counted many times. V usage is TRBV12-3 or TRBV12-4 and J usage is TRBJ2-7; D is perhaps TRBD2 (6 bases). V lost 5 bases and J 2 bases, leaving 16 bases between the germline ends. The CDR3 is 15 amino acids. CDR3 in DNA: TGTGCCAGCAGTATCGGGAGATCTACCGCCTACGAGCAGTACTTC. This translates into CASSIGRSTAYEQYF.

This chain connects TRBV6-6 to TRBJ1-2, with TRBD1 matching 7 bases. The CDR3 contains 13 residues. Per germline, CDR1 MNHNY and CDR2 SVGAGI (reference sequence). The ends lost 5 bases at V and 4 bases at J; junction bases unmatched: 4. The CDR3 DNA reads TGTGCCAGCAGTACCGGGACAGTCTATGGCTACACCTTC. It specifies CASSTGTVYGYTF.

This clonotype was picked up a small number of times. The DNA for the CDR3 is TGCAGTGCTGGGGGGACAAAACACGAGCAGTACTTC. Its translation is CSAGGTKHEQYF. This chain links TRBV20-1 with TRBJ2-7; D is possibly TRBD1 or TRBD2 (6 bases each). The CDR3 is 12 residues long. CDR1 DFQATT and CDR2 SNEGSKA come from the germline V gene (reference sequence). Between the trimmed V and J ends, which lost 5 bases and 5 bases, there was a span of 13 bases.

The V gene is TRBV5-1, the J gene TRBJ1-3; a weak D match, TRBD1 (5 bases). Germline loops: CDR1 SGHRS, CDR2 YFSETQ. CDR3 size: 14 residues. With 0 bases removed from V and 3 bases from J, the gap between germline ends came to 7 bases. The CDR3 nucleotides read TGCGCCAGCAGCTTGGCGGGGGTTGGAAACACCATATATTTT. This codes for CASSLAGVGNTIYF.

In its sample, this clonotype was seen many times. DNA for the CDR3: TGTGCCAGCAGTTATTATCAGGGGTCCTACAATGAGCAGTTCTTC. It translates to CASSYYQGSYNEQFF. J is TRBJ2-1 and V is TRBV6-5; D is perhaps TRBD1 (6 bases). Deletions cut 3 bases from V and 1 base from J, with 10 bases between. The CDR3 has 15 residues. Germline CDR1 reads MNHEY; CDR2 reads SVGAGI.

The chain links TRBV11-2 to TRBJ1-1; D remains unclear. This CDR3 spans 12 amino acids. V lost 3 bases, J lost 6 bases, and 8 bases lay in between. Germline V gene lookup returns CDR1 SGHAT and CDR2 FQNNGV. The CDR3 loop is CASSFLVSEAFF. The DNA of the CDR3 is TGTGCCAGCAGCTTCCTCGTGTCTGAAGCTTTCTTT. Looking up the rest from reference TRBV11-2 and TRBJ1-1 gives the full variable domain: EAGVAQSPRYKIIEKRQSVAFWCNPISGHATLYWYQQILGQGPKLLIQFQNNGVVDDSQLPKDRFSAERLKGVDSTLKIQPAKLEDSAVYLCASSFLVSEAFFGQGTRLTVV.

The J gene is TRBJ2-1, the V gene TRBV7-7; 7 nucleotides agree with TRBD2. This CDR3 is built from 14 residues. Germline V gene data show CDR1 as SSHAT and CDR2 as FNYEAQ (reference sequence). V dropped 1 base and J dropped 7; count of bases not matched to a gene: 4. CDR3 nucleotide sequence: TGTGCCAGCAGCTTAGGCGGGAGAGGGAATGAGCAGTTCTTC. It yields the protein CASSLGGRGNEQFF.

This clonotype was found a few times. The genes are TRBV5-1 and TRBJ2-2; D assignment may be TRBD1 or TRBD2 (5 bases each). The CDR3 is 14 residues long. The V end lost 7 bases, the J end lost 3 bases, and 13 bases lay between the germline ends. Germline V gene sequence: CDR1 SGHRS, CDR2 YFSETQ. The CDR3 here is CASYSGTHTGELFF. The CDR3 nucleotides read TGCGCCAGCTACTCCGGGACCCACACCGGGGAGCTGTTTTTT.

This clonotype appeared many times. The chain links TRBV20-1 to TRBJ2-4; the match to TRBD1 covers 9 bases. The CDR3 loop spans 17 amino acids. CDR1 and CDR2 from the germline V gene are DFQATT and SNEGSKA (reference sequence). V lost 3 bases, J lost 0 bases, and 9 bases stayed unmatched. The DNA for the CDR3 is TGCAGTGCTAGGGGACAGGGTACGGAACTAGCCAAAAACATTCAGTACTTC. It yields the protein CSARGQGTELAKNIQYF.

This clonotype was detected only a few times. The chain joins TRBV3-1 to TRBJ2-3; 12 positions match TRBD2. Per the germline V gene, CDR1 is LGHDT and CDR2 is YNNKEL (reference sequence). With 2 bases clipped from V and 5 bases from J, the junction kept 11 bases outside the gene matches. The length of the CDR3 is 18 residues. CDR3 amino acids: CASSQYLTSGRREDTQYF. CDR3 nucleotide sequence: TGTGCCAGCAGCCAATACCTGACTAGCGGGAGAAGGGAAGATACGCAGTATTTT.

The chain links TRBV6-5 to TRBJ2-1, with 14 positions matching TRBD2. The CDR3 consists of 17 residues. The germline V gene encodes CDR1 MNHEY and CDR2 SVGAGI. V shed 0 bases and J 13 bases; nucleotides not matched to a gene: 11. The CDR3 DNA reads TGTGCCAGCAGTTACTCAAAGGGGACTAGCGGGAGAGGTGACCAGTTCTTC. It encodes CASSYSKGTSGRGDQFF.

This clonotype was observed a few times. J is TRBJ2-3 and V is TRBV20-1; 7 bases are shared with TRBD2. This CDR3 spans 14 amino acids. Germline-derived CDR1 and CDR2 are DFQATT and SNEGSKA (reference sequence). V lost 6 bases and J lost 4; bases outside the gene matches: 10. CDR3 nucleotides: TGCAGTGCCCACTCCAGCGGGAACGCAGATACGCAGTATTTT. It specifies CSAHSSGNADTQYF.

This chain links TRBV29-1 with TRBJ2-7, with D possibly matching TRBD1 (6 bases). Germline assignment: CDR1 SQVTM and CDR2 ANQGSEA. The V end was cut by 5 bases, the J end by 0 bases, with 26 bases between. This CDR3 region has 18 residues. CDR3 bases: TGCAGCGTTTGGGGGCGCCGGCAGTACTATTCAATCTCCTACGAGCAGTACGTC. The encoded protein is CSVWGRRQYYSISYEQYV.

This chain connects TRBV30 to TRBJ2-6; 9 nucleotides match TRBD1. With V trimmed by 5 bases and J by 1 base, 3 bases remained unmatched. Germline CDR1 reads GTSNPN; CDR2 reads SVGIG (reference sequence). The length of the CDR3 is 15 residues. CDR3 DNA: TGTGCCTGGGGACAGGGGTCGTCTGGGGCCAACGTCCTGACTTTC. Protein: CAWGQGSSGANVLTF.

In this sample, this clonotype turned up many times. The chain couples TRBV29-1 to TRBJ2-7; 7 nucleotides line up with TRBD2. The germline V gene encodes CDR1 SQVTM and CDR2 ANQGSEA. The CDR3 extends over 13 amino acids. J gave up 6 bases and V 4 bases, and 9 bases lay outside the gene matches. The CDR3 loop is CSVVWSRTSEQYF. In DNA, the CDR3 is TGCAGCGTTGTTTGGAGTAGGACTAGCGAGCAGTACTTC.

The V and J genes are TRBV12-3 or TRBV12-4 and TRBJ2-5; 8 nucleotides align to TRBD2. With 4 bases clipped from V and 2 bases from J, the junction kept 9 bases outside the gene matches. This CDR3 region has 16 residues. In nucleotides, the CDR3 is TGTGCCAGCAGTTCCCTAATACTAGCGGTACAAGAGACCCAGTACTTC. It specifies CASSSLILAVQETQYF.

The chain employs TRBV20-1 and TRBJ2-7, with 10 bases that match TRBD2. From germline, CDR1 is DFQATT and CDR2 SNEGSKA (reference sequence). There are 14 residues in the CDR3. V lost 0 bases, J lost 3 bases, and 2 bases stayed unmatched. The CDR3 DNA is TGCAGTGCTAGAGAGAGCGGGAGGGTCTACGAGCAGTACTTC. Its protein product is CSARESGRVYEQYF.

Many counts were recorded for this clonotype. The CDR3 DNA reads TGTGCCAGCAGCTTGAGGGGTAGCGGGAGCAGGACCGGGGAGCTGTTTTTT. It is translated as CASSLRGSGSRTGELFF. The rearrangement joins TRBV5-4 to TRBJ2-2; TRBD2 aligns across 9 bases. The CDR3 extends over 17 amino acids. The junction had 9 bases not matched to a gene; V was cut back by 1 base and J by 5 bases. Germline V CDR1 and CDR2: SGHNT, YYREEE (reference sequence). Full variable domain (rest looked up from reference TRBV5-4 and TRBJ2-2): ETGVTQSPTHLIKTRGQQVTLRCSSQSGHNTVSWYQQALGQGPQFIFQYYREEENGRGNFPPRFSGLQFPNYSSELNVNALELDDSALYLCASSLRGSGSRTGELFFGEGSRLTVL.

The chain carries TRBV20-1 and TRBJ2-2; D not resolved. The CDR3 covers 15 residues. Per germline, CDR1 DFQATT and CDR2 SNEGSKA (reference sequence). Trimming took off 0 bases at V and 3 bases at J, with 11 bases between the two ends. CDR3 nucleotide sequence: TGCAGTGCTAGAGATCGCCTAGTATACACCGGGGAGCTGTTTTTT. This codes for CSARDRLVYTGELFF.

This clonotype was seen many times. The chain uses TRBV20-1 and TRBJ2-3, with D possibly being TRBD1 (7 bases). CDR3 length: 14 amino acids. CDR1 is DFQATT and CDR2 is SNEGSKA in the germline V gene (reference sequence). V lost 5 bases, J lost 7 bases, and 19 bases lay in between. As DNA, the CDR3 is TGCAGTGCTGGGGGCAGGGGGGTTGGGAATACGCAGTATTTT. Translation: CSAGGRGVGNTQYF.